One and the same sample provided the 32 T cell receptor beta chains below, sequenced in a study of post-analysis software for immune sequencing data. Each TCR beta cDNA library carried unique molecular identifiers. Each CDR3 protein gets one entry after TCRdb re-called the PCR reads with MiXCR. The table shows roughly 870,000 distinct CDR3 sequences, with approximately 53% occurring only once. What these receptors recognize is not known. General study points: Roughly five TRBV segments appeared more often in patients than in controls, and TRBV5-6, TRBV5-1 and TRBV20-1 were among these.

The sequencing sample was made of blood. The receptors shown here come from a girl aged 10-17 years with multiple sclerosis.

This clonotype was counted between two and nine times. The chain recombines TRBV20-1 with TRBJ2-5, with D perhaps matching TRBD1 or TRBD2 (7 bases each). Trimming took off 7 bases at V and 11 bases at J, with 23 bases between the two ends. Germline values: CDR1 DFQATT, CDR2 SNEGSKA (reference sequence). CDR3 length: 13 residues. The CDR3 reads CSGIRGGVDEQYF. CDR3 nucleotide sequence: TGCAGTGGCATCAGGGGGGGGGTTGATGAGCAGTACTTC.

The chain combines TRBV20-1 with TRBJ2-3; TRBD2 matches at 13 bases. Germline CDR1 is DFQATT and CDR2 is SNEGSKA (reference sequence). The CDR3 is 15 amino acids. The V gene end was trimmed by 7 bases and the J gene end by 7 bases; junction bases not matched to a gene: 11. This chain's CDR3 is CSVPGLAGRFYTQYF. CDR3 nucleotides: TGCAGTGTTCCGGGACTAGCGGGGAGGTTCTATACGCAGTATTTT.

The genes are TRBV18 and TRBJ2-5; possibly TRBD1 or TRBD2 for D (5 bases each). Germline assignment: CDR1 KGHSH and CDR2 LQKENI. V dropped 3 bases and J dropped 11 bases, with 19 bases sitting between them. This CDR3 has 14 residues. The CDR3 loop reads CASSPGRRIGEQYF. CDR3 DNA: TGTGCCAGCTCACCGGGACGGCGTATAGGAGAGCAGTACTTC.

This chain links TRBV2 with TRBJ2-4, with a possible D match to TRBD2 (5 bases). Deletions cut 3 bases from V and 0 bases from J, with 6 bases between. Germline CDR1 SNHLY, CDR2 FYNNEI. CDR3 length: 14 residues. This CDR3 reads CASSERVAKNIQYF. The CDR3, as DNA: TGTGCCAGCAGTGAGCGGGTAGCCAAAAACATTCAGTACTTC.

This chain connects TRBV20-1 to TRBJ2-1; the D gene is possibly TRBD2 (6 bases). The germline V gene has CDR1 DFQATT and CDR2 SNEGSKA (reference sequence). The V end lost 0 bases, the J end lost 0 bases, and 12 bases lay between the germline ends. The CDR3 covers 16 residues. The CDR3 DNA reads TGCAGTGCTAGAGATCGGGCGACTAGCTCCTACAATGAGCAGTTCTTC. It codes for CSARDRATSSYNEQFF.

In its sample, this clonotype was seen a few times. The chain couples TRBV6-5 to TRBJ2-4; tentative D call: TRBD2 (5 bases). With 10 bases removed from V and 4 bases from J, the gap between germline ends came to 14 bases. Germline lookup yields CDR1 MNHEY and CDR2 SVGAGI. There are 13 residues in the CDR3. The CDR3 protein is CATRQDWKNIQYF. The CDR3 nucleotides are TGTGCCACGCGCCAGGACTGGAAAAACATTCAGTACTTC.

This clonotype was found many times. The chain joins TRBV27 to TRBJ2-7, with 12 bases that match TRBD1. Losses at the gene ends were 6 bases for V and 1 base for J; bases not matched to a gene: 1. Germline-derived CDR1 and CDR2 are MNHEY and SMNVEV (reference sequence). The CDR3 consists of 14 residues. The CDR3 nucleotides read TGTGCCAGCAGGGGACAGGGGGCTTCCTACGAGCAGTACTTC. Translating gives CASRGQGASYEQYF.

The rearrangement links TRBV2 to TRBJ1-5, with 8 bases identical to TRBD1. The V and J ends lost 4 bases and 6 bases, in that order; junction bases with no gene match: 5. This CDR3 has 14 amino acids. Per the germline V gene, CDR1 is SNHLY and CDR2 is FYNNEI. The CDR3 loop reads CASSVDRVAQPQHF. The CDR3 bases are TGTGCCAGCAGTGTGGACAGGGTGGCTCAGCCCCAGCATTTT.

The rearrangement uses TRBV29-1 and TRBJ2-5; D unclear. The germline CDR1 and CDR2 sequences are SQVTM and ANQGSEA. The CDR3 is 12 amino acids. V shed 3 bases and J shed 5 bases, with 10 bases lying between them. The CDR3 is CSVDSGYETQYF. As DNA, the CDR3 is TGCAGCGTTGATTCGGGTTACGAGACCCAGTACTTC.

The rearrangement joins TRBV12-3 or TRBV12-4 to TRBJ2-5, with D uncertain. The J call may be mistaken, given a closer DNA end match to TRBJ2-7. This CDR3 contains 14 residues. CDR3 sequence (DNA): TGTGCCAGCAGCCCAGCAGTAAAATCCTACGAGCAGTACTTC. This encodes CASSPAVKSYEQYF.

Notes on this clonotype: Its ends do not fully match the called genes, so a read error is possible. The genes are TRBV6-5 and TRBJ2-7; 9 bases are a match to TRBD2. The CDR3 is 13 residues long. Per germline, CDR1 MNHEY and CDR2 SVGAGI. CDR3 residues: CAGSRLAAHEQYF. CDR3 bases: TGTGCCGGCAGTCGACTAGCGGCTCACGAGCAGTACTTC.

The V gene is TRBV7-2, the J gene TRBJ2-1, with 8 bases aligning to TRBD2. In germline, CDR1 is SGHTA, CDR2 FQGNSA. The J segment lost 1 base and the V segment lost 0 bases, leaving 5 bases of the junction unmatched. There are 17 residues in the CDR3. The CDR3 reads CASSLASGGGSYNEQFF. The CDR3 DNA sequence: TGTGCCAGCAGCTTAGCGTCTGGCGGGGGGTCCTACAATGAGCAGTTCTTC.

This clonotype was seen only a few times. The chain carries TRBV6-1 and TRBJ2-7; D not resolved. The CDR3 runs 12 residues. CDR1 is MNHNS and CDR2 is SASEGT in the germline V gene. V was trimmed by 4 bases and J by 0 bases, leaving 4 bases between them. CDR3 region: CASSVISYEQYF. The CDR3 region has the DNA TGTGCCAGCAGTGTTATCTCCTACGAGCAGTACTTC.

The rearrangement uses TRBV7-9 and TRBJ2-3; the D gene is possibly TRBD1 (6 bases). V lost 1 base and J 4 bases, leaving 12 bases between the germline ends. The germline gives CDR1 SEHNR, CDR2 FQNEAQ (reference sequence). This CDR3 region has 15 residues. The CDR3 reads CASSLDGGPSDTQYF. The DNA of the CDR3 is TGTGCCAGCAGCTTAGATGGGGGCCCGTCAGATACGCAGTATTTT. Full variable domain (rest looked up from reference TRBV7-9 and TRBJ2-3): DTGVSQNPRHKITKRGQNVTFRCDPISEHNRLYWYRQTLGQGPEFLTYFQNEAQLEKSRLLSDRFSAERPKGSFSTLEIQRTEQGDSAMYLCASSLDGGPSDTQYFGPGTRLTVL.

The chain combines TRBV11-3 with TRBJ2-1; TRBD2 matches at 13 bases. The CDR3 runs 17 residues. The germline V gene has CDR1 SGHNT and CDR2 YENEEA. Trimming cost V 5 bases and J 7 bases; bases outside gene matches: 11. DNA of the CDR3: TGTGCCAGCAGCCCACTTTGGACTAGCGGGAGAAAGAATGAGCAGTTCTTC. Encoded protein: CASSPLWTSGRKNEQFF.

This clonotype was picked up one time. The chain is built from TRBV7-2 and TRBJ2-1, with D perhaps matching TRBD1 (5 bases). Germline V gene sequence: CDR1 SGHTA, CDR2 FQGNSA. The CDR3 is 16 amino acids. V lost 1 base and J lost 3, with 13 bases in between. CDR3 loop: CASSLDYGHNYNEQFF. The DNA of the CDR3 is TGTGCCAGCAGCTTAGATTATGGACACAACTACAATGAGCAGTTCTTC.

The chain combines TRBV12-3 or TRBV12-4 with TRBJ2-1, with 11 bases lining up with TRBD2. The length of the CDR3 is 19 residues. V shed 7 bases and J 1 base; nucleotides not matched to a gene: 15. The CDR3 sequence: CASTKRVAGGILSYNEQFF. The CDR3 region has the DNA TGTGCCAGCACCAAGAGGGTAGCGGGGGGGATACTATCCTACAATGAGCAGTTCTTC.

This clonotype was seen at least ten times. The CDR3 DNA reads TGTGCCAGCAGACGAACGGGAGAGACCCAGTACTTC. Its protein is CASRRTGETQYF. The chain employs TRBV7-2 and TRBJ2-5; D is unresolved. Germline assignment: CDR1 SGHTA and CDR2 FQGNSA. V lost 6 bases and J lost 4, with 9 bases in between. The CDR3 is 12 residues long.

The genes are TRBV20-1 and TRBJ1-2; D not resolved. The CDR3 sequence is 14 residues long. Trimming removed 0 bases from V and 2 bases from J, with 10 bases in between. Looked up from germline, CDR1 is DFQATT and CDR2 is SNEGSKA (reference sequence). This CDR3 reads CSAREIEGNYGYTF. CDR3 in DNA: TGCAGTGCTAGAGAGATTGAGGGCAACTATGGCTACACCTTC.

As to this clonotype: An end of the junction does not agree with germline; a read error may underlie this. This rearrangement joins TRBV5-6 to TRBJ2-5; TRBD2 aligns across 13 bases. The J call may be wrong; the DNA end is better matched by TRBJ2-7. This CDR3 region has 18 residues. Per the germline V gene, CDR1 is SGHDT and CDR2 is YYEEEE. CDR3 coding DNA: TGTGCCAACAGCTCGACTAGCGGGAGGACCACTCGAGCCTACGAGCAGTACTTC. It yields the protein CANSSTSGRTTRAYEQYF.

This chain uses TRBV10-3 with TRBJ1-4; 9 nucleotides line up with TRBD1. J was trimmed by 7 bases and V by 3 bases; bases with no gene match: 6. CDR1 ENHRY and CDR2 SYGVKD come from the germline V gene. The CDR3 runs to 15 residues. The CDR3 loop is CAISEIRTGAEKLFF. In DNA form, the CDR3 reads TGTGCCATCAGTGAAATTAGGACAGGGGCTGAAAAACTGTTTTTT.

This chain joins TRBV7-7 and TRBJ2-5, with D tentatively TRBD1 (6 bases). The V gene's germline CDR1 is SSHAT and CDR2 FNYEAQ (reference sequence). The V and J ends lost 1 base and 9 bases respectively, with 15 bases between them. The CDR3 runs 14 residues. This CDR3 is CASSLETGTLAQYF. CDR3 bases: TGTGCCAGCAGCTTAGAAACCGGGACACTGGCCCAGTACTTC.

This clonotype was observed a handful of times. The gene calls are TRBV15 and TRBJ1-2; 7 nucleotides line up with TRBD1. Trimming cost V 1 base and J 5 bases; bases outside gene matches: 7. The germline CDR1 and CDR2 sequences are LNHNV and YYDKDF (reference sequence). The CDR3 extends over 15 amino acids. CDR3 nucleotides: TGTGCCACCAGCAGAGTCCCGGGACAGAGTTATGGCTACACCTTC. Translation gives CATSRVPGQSYGYTF.

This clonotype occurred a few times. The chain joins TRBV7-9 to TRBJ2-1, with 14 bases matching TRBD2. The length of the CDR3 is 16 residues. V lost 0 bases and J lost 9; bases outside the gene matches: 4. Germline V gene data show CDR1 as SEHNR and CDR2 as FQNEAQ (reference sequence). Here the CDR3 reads CASSLARGLAGAEQFF. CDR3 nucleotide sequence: TGTGCCAGCAGCTTAGCGCGGGGACTAGCGGGAGCTGAGCAGTTCTTC.

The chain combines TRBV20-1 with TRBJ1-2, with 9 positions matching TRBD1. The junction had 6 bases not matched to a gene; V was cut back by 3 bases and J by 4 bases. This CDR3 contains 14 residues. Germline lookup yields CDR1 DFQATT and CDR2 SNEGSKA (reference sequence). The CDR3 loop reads CSARTTGGFYGYTF. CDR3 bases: TGCAGTGCTAGGACGACAGGGGGGTTCTATGGCTACACCTTC.

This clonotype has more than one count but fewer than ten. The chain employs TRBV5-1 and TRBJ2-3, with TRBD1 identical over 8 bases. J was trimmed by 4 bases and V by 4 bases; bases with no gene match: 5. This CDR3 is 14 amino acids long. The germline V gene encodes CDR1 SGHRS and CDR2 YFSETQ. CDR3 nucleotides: TGCGCCAGCAGCGGACAGGGTCGGTCAGATACGCAGTATTTT. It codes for CASSGQGRSDTQYF.

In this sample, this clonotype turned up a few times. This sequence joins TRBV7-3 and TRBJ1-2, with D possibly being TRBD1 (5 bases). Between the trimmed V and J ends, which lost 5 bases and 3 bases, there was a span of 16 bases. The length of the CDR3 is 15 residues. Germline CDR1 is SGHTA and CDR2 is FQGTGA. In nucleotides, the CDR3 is TGTGCCAGCAGCCAAAAGGGGCCAAGCGACTATGGCTACACCTTC. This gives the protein CASSQKGPSDYGYTF.

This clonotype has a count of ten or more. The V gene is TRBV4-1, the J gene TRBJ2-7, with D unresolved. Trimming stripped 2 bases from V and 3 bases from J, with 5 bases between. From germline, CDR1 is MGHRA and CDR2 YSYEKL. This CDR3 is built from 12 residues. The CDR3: CASSQRDYEQYF. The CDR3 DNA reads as TGCGCCAGCAGCCAAAGAGACTACGAGCAGTACTTC.

The DNA of the CDR3 is TGTGCCAGCACAGGGGGCGGAGATACGCAGTATTTT. Translating gives CASTGGGDTQYF. J is TRBJ2-3 and V is TRBV25-1, with TRBD1 matching over 8 bases. The CDR3 length is 12 residues. V shed 7 bases and J 5 bases; nucleotides not matched to a gene: 2. Germline V CDR1 and CDR2: MGHDK, SYGVNS.

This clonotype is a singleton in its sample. The CDR3 DNA follows: TGTGCCAGCAGCACGGGACAGGTTCTCTACAATGAGCAGTTCTTC. It encodes CASSTGQVLYNEQFF. The chain employs TRBV3-1 and TRBJ2-1; TRBD1 agrees at 8 bases. Trimming at V came to 5 bases and at J to 3 bases, leaving 6 bases not matched to a gene. The germline V gene encodes CDR1 LGHDT and CDR2 YNNKEL (reference sequence). This CDR3 region has 15 residues.

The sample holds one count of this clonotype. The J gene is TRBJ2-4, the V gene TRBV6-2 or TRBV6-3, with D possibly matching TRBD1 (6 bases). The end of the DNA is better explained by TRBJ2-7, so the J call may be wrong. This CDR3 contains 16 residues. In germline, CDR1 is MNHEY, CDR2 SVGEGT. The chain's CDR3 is CASSYGQSRLSYEQYF. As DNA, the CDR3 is TGTGCCAGCAGTTACGGACAGTCCCGTCTATCCTACGAGCAGTACTTC.

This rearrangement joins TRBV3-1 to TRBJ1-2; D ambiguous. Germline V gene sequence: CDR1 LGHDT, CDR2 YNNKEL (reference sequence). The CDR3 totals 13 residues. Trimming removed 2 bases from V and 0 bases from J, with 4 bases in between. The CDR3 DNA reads TGTGCCAGCAGCCAACCCCCTAACTATGGCTACACCTTC. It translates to CASSQPPNYGYTF.